This T cell receptor beta chain was recovered during a study of CD8 T cells in ankylosing spondylitis. Study outcomes and limitations: Made up of under 10 highly homologous variants, a TCR beta motif appeared characteristic of ankylosing spondylitis blood.

Deletions cut 4 bases from V and 3 bases from J, with 1 base between. The CDR3 length is 11 residues. Germline V CDR1 and CDR2: ENHRY, SYGVKD. In TCRdb, the 5' RACE reads were re-called with MiXCR into one record per CDR3 protein. The sample has over 450,000 distinct CDR3 sequences; roughly an eighth are singletons. Regarding this clonotype: Its antigen is not identified.

The sequenced sample consisted of blood, either unsorted or a sorted T cell fraction (not recorded which). The V gene is TRBV10-3, the J gene TRBJ1-3; D gene unclear. The sequence was obtained from a male donor with ankylosing spondylitis. CDR3 protein: CAISVGNTIYF. DNA of the CDR3: TGTGCCATCAGTGTTGGAAACACCATATATTTT.